The 25 T cell receptor beta chains given below trace back to one sample, sequenced in a study of blood T cell repertoires in COVID-19. Method: immunoSEQ multiplex PCR; TCRdb's copy keeps in-frame clones and lacks some. The sample lists approximately 70,000 clones; more than 75% were seen once. Specimen: peripheral blood. These receptor sequences come from an older woman with acute or convalescent COVID-19.

This clone appeared once. This rearrangement joins TRBV7-3 to TRBJ2-2; D may be TRBD2 (6 bases). The germline gives CDR1 SGHTA, CDR2 FQGTGA. V was trimmed by 5 bases and J by 5 bases, leaving 9 bases between them. The CDR3 totals 13 residues. The CDR3 coding sequence is TGTGCCAGCAGCCCCGCGGGGACCGGGGAGCTGTTTTTT. It yields the protein CASSPAGTGELFF.

V and J are TRBV4-2 and TRBJ1-3; D is undetermined. Trimming removed 0 bases at V and 0 bases at J, with 9 bases between. Germline assignment: CDR1 LGHNA and CDR2 YNFKEQ. This CDR3 has 16 amino acids. CDR3 protein: CASSQDSRGSGNTIYF. CDR3 coding DNA: TGTGCCAGCAGCCAAGATTCACGGGGCTCTGGAAACACCATATATTTT.

The chain uses TRBV4-1 and TRBJ2-3; D perhaps matches TRBD2 (5 bases). This CDR3 is built from 15 residues. Trimming cost V 1 base and J 3 bases, with 11 bases left between them. CDR1 is MGHRA and CDR2 is YSYEKL in the germline V gene. The CDR3 spells CASSQVGWRTDTQYF. For the CDR3, the DNA is TGCGCCAGCAGCCAAGTCGGATGGAGGACAGATACGCAGTATTTT.

This clone was seen a single time. The V gene is TRBV5-1, the J gene TRBJ2-1; 9 bases align to TRBD1. The V segment lost 4 bases and the J segment 4 bases; nucleotides outside the gene matches: 12. CDR3 length: 17 residues. Germline V lookup: CDR1 SGHRS, CDR2 YFSETQ. CDR3 DNA sequence: TGCGCCAGCAGCGAAAACCTGCCGGGACAGGGATACAATGAGCAGTTCTTC. This sequence encodes CASSENLPGQGYNEQFF.

V usage is TRBV9 and J usage is TRBJ2-7; TRBD1 aligns across 9 bases. The CDR3 sequence is 15 residues long. Germline values: CDR1 SGDLS, CDR2 YYNGEE. Unmatched junction bases numbered 6, after V lost 3 bases and J lost 2 bases. The CDR3 DNA reads as TGTGCCAGCAGCGCAACCGGGACAGGGACCTACGAGCAGTACTTC. This translates into CASSATGTGTYEQYF.

The chain joins TRBV11-3 to TRBJ1-6; TRBD1 might be the D (5 bases). Trimming cost V 3 bases and J 10 bases, with 10 bases left between them. The CDR3 has 13 amino acids. The germline V gene encodes CDR1 SGHNT and CDR2 YENEEA. The CDR3 sequence is CASSLGGVSPLHF. The DNA of the CDR3 is TGTGCCAGCAGCTTGGGGGGAGTGTCACCCCTCCACTTT.

The chain has TRBV5-1 and TRBJ2-2, with TRBD2 identical over 7 bases. The germline V gene encodes CDR1 SGHRS and CDR2 YFSETQ. CDR3 length equals 17 residues. Trimming at V came to 4 bases and at J to 0 bases, leaving 9 bases not matched to a gene. CDR3 amino acids: CASSTGRLAANTGELFF. CDR3 nucleotide sequence: TGCGCCAGCAGCACTGGACGTCTAGCGGCGAACACCGGGGAGCTGTTTTTT.

This clone was counted a few times. The genes are TRBV27 and TRBJ2-7; TRBD1 matches at 8 bases. V trimming: 6 bases; J trimming: 4 bases; junction bases outside the gene matches: 5. The CDR3 sequence is 13 residues long. CDR1 is MNHEY and CDR2 is SMNVEV in the germline V gene (reference sequence). CDR3: CASSPRTGYEQYF. Written as DNA, the CDR3 is TGTGCCAGCAGCCCTCGGACAGGGTACGAGCAGTACTTC.

The chain joins TRBV27 to TRBJ2-3; 10 bases are shared with TRBD1. J lost 10 bases, V lost 6 bases, and 13 bases had no gene match. Germline lookup yields CDR1 MNHEY and CDR2 SMNVEV (reference sequence). This CDR3 has 15 residues. CDR3 residues: CASRRQGAIGVSQYF. Here the CDR3 DNA reads TGTGCCAGCAGGCGACAGGGGGCAATAGGGGTATCGCAGTATTTT.

The chain employs TRBV6-5 and TRBJ1-2, with 8 bases that match TRBD1. The CDR3 sequence is 13 residues long. Trimming removed 6 bases from V and 6 bases from J; junction bases left unmatched: 6. Per germline, CDR1 MNHEY and CDR2 SVGAGI. The CDR3 spells CASRGGQGHGYTF. The DNA for the CDR3 is TGTGCCAGCAGGGGAGGACAGGGTCATGGCTACACCTTC.

V gene TRBV19 combines with J gene TRBJ2-1, with D perhaps matching TRBD2 (5 bases). Trimming cost V 3 bases and J 5 bases, with 11 bases left between them. Germline CDR1 reads LNHDA; CDR2 reads SQIVND (reference sequence). The CDR3 runs 14 residues. The CDR3 DNA reads TGTGCCAGTAGTATGACTACGAACAACAATGAGCAGTTCTTC. Residues: CASSMTTNNNEQFF. Supplemented by reference TRBV19 and TRBJ2-1, the full variable domain reads DGGITQSPKYLFRKEGQNVTLSCEQNLNHDAMYWYRQDPGQGLRLIYYSQIVNDFQKGDIAEGYSVSREKKESFPLTVTSAQKNPTAFYLCASSMTTNNNEQFFGPGTRLTVL.

The chain links TRBV19 to TRBJ2-1, with D perhaps matching TRBD1 (8 bases). There are 19 residues in the CDR3. The germline V gene encodes CDR1 LNHDA and CDR2 SQIVND (reference sequence). Trimming shortened V by 3 bases and J by 8 bases, and 29 bases separated the two germline ends. The CDR3 loop reads CASSMTTGGVILIGDEQFF. The CDR3, as DNA: TGTGCCAGTAGTATGACCACAGGGGGGGTGATACTCATCGGGGATGAGCAGTTCTTC.

V usage is TRBV6-5 and J usage is TRBJ2-5; 8 bases fit TRBD2. CDR1 is MNHEY, CDR2 SVGAGI, per germline. This CDR3 has 15 residues. After removal of 6 bases from V and 4 bases from J, the junction contained 10 bases not matched to a gene. The CDR3 bases are TGTGCCAGCAGGTCACGGGGGGGGTTCGGAGAGACCCAGTACTTC. Translating it yields CASRSRGGFGETQYF.

The chain couples TRBV3-1 (or the pseudogene TRBV3-2) to TRBJ2-1; the match to TRBD1 covers 12 bases. Germline V lookup: CDR1 LGHDT, CDR2 YNNKEL (reference sequence). CDR3 length: 16 residues. V was clipped by 4 bases and J by 7 bases; unmatched bases: 8. CDR3 DNA sequence: TGTGCCAGCAGCCGAGGAGGGGACAGGGGGCTGAATGAGCAGTTCTTC. This translates into CASSRGGDRGLNEQFF.

The chain is built from TRBV19 and TRBJ2-1, with 8 nucleotides matching TRBD2. V lost 2 bases to trimming and J lost 2 bases; unmatched junction nucleotides: 2. Germline V gene data show CDR1 as LNHDA and CDR2 as SQIVND (reference sequence). CDR3 length: 15 amino acids. In DNA form, the CDR3 reads TGTGCCAGTAGTATAACTAGCGGTGCCTACAATGAGCAGTTCTTC. This encodes CASSITSGAYNEQFF.

The chain carries TRBV28 and TRBJ1-2; D is unresolved. The CDR3 is 13 residues long. Germline loops: CDR1 MDHEN, CDR2 SYDVKM. The ends were cut back, 6 bases at V and 2 bases at J, with 10 bases in the middle. The CDR3 coding sequence is TGTGCCAGCAGGATTGGCAGAAACTATGGCTACACCTTC. Its translation: CASRIGRNYGYTF.

The chain employs TRBV28 and TRBJ2-3; D not resolved. Germline CDR1 is MDHEN and CDR2 is SYDVKM. This CDR3 has 13 residues. The V end lost 7 bases, the J end lost 0 bases, and 8 bases lay between the germline ends. CDR3 in amino acids: CASTTQSTDTQYF. The CDR3 coding sequence is TGTGCCAGCACCACACAGAGCACAGATACGCAGTATTTT.

V and J are TRBV19 and TRBJ2-1, with TRBD2 matching 7 bases. V lost 2 bases, J lost 4 bases, and 14 bases stayed unmatched. The CDR3 extends over 18 amino acids. CDR1 LNHDA and CDR2 SQIVND come from the germline V gene (reference sequence). This CDR3 is CASSIWEGRSGPYNEQFF. CDR3 bases: TGTGCCAGTAGTATATGGGAGGGCCGATCTGGGCCGTACAATGAGCAGTTCTTC.

The chain links TRBV18 to TRBJ2-4; TRBD1 might be the D (6 bases). This CDR3 has 14 amino acids. V lost 3 bases to trimming and J lost 5 bases, with 11 bases between them. Germline loops: CDR1 KGHSH, CDR2 LQKENI. Here the CDR3 reads CASSPMDSQNIQYF. In DNA, the CDR3 is TGTGCCAGCTCACCTATGGACAGCCAAAACATTCAGTACTTC.

This sequence joins TRBV6-5 and TRBJ1-4; 8 bases are a match to TRBD1. Germline V gives CDR1 MNHEY, CDR2 SVGAGI. There are 14 residues in the CDR3. Losses at the gene ends were 6 bases for V and 8 bases for J; bases not matched to a gene: 8. The chain's CDR3 is CASRLDRESEKLFF. As DNA, the CDR3 is TGTGCCAGCAGACTGGACAGGGAAAGCGAAAAACTGTTTTTT.

The sample holds a few counts of this clone. This chain connects TRBV18 to TRBJ1-6; 9 nucleotides match TRBD1. V gave up 1 base and J gave up 8 bases; unmatched junction bases: 0. CDR1 and CDR2 from the germline V gene are KGHSH and LQKENI. The CDR3 totals 14 residues. The CDR3 nucleotides are TGTGCCAGCTCACCACGGGACAGGGATTCACCCCTCCACTTT. Amino acid sequence: CASSPRDRDSPLHF.

This rearrangement joins TRBV11-2 to TRBJ2-2; TRBD2 aligns across 7 bases. Per germline, CDR1 SGHAT and CDR2 FQNNGV. The V segment lost 0 bases and the J segment 6 bases; nucleotides outside the gene matches: 1. CDR3 length: 14 amino acids. The CDR3 loop is CASSLDRGAGELFF. CDR3 in DNA: TGTGCCAGCAGCTTAGATCGGGGGGCCGGGGAGCTGTTTTTT.

This clone was detected only a few times. The J gene is TRBJ2-3, the V gene TRBV6-6; 7 bases line up with TRBD2. Germline assignment: CDR1 MNHNY and CDR2 SVGAGI (reference sequence). CDR3 length: 15 amino acids. V trimming: 8 bases; J trimming: 1 base; junction bases outside the gene matches: 9. The CDR3 coding sequence is TGTGCCAGCTCGGGTAATGCGGGGGGCACAGATACGCAGTATTTT. Its translation: CASSGNAGGTDTQYF.

The chain uses TRBV6-5 and TRBJ1-1; 8 bases map to TRBD1. Per the germline V gene, CDR1 is MNHEY and CDR2 is SVGAGI. The trim removed 5 bases at V and 5 bases at J, leaving 4 bases unmatched. The CDR3 is 13 amino acids. CDR3 coding DNA: TGTGCCAGCAGTCCTAACAGGGGGACTGAAGCTTTCTTT. Encoded protein: CASSPNRGTEAFF.

J is TRBJ2-7 and V is TRBV4-2; TRBD1 matches at 9 bases. The CDR3 runs to 17 residues. In germline, CDR1 is LGHNA, CDR2 YNFKEQ. V gave up 0 bases and J gave up 5 bases; unmatched junction bases: 11. As DNA, the CDR3 is TGTGCCAGCAGCCAAGATCTGGCGACAGGGGGTTGGGACGAGCAGTACTTC. It translates to CASSQDLATGGWDEQYF.